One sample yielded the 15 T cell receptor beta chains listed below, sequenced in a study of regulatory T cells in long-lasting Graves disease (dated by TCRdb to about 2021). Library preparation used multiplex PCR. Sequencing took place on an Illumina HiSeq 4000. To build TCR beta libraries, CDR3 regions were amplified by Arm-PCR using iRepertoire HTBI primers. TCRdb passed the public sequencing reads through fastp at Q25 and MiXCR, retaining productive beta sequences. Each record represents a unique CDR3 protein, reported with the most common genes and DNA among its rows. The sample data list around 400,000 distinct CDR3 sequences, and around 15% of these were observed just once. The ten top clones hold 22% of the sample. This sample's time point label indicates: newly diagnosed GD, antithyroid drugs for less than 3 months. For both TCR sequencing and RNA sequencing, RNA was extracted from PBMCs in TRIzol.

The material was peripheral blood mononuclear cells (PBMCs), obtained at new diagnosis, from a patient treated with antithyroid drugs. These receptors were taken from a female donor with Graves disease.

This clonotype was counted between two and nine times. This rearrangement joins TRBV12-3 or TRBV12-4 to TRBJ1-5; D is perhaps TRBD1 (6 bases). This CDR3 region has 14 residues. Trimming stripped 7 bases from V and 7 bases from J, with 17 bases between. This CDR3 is CASTPSGGDQPQHF. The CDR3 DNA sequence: TGTGCCAGCACTCCTTCCGGGGGCGACCAGCCCCAGCATTTT.

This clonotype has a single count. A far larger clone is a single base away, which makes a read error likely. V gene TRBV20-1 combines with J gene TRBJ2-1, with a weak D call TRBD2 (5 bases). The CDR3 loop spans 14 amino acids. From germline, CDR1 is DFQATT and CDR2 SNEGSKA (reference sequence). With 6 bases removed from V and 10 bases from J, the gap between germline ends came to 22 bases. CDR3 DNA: TGCAGTGCACCTTACCCCGGGATCTCCTACGAGCAGTTCTTC. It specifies CSAPYPGISYEQFF.

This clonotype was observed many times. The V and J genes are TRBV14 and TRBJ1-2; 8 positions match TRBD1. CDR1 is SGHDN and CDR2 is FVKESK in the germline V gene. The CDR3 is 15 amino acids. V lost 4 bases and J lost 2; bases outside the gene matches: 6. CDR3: CASSPRQGRNYGYTF. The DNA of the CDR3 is TGTGCCAGCAGCCCTCGACAGGGGAGGAACTATGGCTACACCTTC.

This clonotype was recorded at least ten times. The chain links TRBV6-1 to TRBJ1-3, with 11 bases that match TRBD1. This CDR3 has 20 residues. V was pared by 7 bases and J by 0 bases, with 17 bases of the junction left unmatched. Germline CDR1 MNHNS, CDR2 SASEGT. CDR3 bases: TGTGCCAGCACCGGGAGGGCGGGACAGGGGGGAACTCTCTCTGGAAACACCATATATTTT. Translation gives CASTGRAGQGGTLSGNTIYF.

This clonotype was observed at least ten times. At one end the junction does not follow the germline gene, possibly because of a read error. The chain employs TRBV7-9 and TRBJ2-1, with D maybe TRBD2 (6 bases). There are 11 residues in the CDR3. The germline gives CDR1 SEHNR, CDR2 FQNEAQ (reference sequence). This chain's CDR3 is CASSPRDSLIF. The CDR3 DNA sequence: TGTGCCAGCAGCCCCCGGGACTCGTTGATCTTC.

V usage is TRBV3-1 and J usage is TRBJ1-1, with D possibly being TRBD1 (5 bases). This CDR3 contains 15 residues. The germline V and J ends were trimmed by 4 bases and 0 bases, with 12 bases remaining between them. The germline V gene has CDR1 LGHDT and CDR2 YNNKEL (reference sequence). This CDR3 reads CASSPWTNMNTEAFF. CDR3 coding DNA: TGTGCCAGCAGCCCGTGGACAAACATGAACACTGAAGCTTTCTTT.

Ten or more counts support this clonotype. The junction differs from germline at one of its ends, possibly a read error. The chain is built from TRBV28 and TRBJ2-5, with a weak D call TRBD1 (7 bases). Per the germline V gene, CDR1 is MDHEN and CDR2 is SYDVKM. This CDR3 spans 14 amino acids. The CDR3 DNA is TGTGCCAGTAGTTGGCAGGGGGGACAAGAGACCCAGTACTTC. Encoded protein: CASSWQGGQETQYF.

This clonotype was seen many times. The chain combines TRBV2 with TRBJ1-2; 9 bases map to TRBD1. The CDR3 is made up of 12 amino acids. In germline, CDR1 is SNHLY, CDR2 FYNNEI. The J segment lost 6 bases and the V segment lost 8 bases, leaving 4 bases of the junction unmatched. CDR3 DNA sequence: TGTGCCAGCGGGGGACAGGGAGATGGCTACACCTTC. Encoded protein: CASGGQGDGYTF.

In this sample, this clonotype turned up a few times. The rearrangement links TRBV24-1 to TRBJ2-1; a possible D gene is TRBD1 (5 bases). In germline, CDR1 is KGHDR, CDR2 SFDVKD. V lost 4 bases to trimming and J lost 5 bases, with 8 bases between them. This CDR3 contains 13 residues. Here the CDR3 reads CATSETDNNEQFF. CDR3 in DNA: TGTGCCACCAGTGAGACAGACAACAATGAGCAGTTCTTC.

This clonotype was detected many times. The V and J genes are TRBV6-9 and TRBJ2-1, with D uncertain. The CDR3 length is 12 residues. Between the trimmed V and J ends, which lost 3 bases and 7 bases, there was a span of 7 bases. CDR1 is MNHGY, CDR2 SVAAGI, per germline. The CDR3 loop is CASSYGQNEQFF. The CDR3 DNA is TGTGCCAGCAGTTACGGGCAAAATGAGCAGTTCTTC.

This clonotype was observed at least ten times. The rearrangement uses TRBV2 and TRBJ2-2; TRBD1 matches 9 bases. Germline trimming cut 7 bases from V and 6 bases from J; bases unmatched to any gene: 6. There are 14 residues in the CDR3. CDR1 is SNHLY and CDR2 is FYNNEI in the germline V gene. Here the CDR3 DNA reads TGTGCCAGCAAGGGACAGGGTTCGGCCGGGGAGCTGTTTTTT. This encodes CASKGQGSAGELFF.

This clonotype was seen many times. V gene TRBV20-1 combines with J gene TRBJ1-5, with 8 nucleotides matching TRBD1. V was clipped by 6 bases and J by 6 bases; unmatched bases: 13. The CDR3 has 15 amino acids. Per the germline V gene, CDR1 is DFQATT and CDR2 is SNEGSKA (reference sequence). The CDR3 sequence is CSAQHPDRAGQPQHF. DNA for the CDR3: TGCAGTGCCCAGCACCCGGACAGGGCAGGTCAGCCCCAGCATTTT.

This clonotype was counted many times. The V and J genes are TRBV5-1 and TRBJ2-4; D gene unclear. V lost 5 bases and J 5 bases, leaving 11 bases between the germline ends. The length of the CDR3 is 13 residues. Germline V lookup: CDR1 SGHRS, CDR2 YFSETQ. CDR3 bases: TGCGCCAGCAGTCGTGGCGGAGAAAACATTCAGTACTTC. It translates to CASSRGGENIQYF.

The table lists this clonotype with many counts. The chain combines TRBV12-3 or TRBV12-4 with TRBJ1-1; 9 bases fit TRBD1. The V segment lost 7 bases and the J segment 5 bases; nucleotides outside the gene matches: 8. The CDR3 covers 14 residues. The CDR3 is CASISDRGGTEAFF. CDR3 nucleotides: TGTGCCAGCATCTCGGACAGGGGTGGGACTGAAGCTTTCTTT.

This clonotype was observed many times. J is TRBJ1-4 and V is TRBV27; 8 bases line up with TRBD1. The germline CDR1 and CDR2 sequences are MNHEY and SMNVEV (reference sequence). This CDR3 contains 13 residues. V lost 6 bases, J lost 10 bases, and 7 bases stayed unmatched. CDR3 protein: CASRQGEDVKLFF. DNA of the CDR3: TGTGCCAGCAGACAGGGGGAGGACGTAAAACTGTTTTTT.